This is a list of T cell receptor beta chains from one sample in a study of cytomegalovirus exposure and HLA in healthy donors. TCRdb's copy holds only in-frame clones and misses some; the assay was immunoSEQ multiplex PCR. Among 150,000 to 200,000 clones listed, 70% to 80% were seen once. The sequencing sample was made of PBMCs. The receptor set was obtained from a woman between 50 and 59 years old in good health and CMV-seronegative. Each CDR3 is given with its conserved first and last residue. D genes are given only for firm matches. Rows give clone size only sometimes, using once, few, many, or a class for an expanded clone.

TRBV7-9	-	TRBJ2-5	TRBD2	CASSLGLAGGTSATQYF
TRBV4-3	-	TRBJ2-2	-	CASSQGRGRAGELFF
TRBV7-2	once	TRBJ2-4	-	CASSSTRGRLAKNIQYF
TRBV29-1	few	TRBJ2-5	TRBD2	CSVPGGAQETQYF
TRBV29-1	-	TRBJ1-1	-	CSGSGGGSTEAFF
TRBV11-2	-	TRBJ2-5	TRBD2	CASSPEMGLAEKKETQYF
TRBV7-2	-	TRBJ2-7	TRBD1	CASSLGAGGSPVEQYF
TRBV18	-	TRBJ2-6	-	CASSRRGATTGANVLTF
TRBV12-5	-	TRBJ2-5	TRBD1	CASGLGTGGQETQYF
TRBV28	-	TRBJ2-7	-	CASTRSYEQYF
TRBV4-1	-	TRBJ1-2	-	CASSQESEDPNYGYTF
TRBV19	-	TRBJ1-1	-	CASSMILAEAFF
TRBV2	once	TRBJ2-3	TRBD1	CASSGRGRRGADTQYF
TRBV4-2	-	TRBJ1-4	-	CASSQAAAPTNEELFF
TRBV6-1	-	TRBJ2-5	-	CASSEGLVQETQYF
TRBV7-9	-	TRBJ1-1	-	CSSSLWLAGEPPEAFF
TRBV11-1	few	TRBJ2-6	-	CASTQVRGANVLTF
TRBV27	-	TRBJ2-7	-	CASPSGPYEQYF
TRBV6-6	-	TRBJ1-2	-	CASSRTEGGYGYTF
TRBV5-1	-	TRBJ2-6	TRBD1	CASSWDRRSGANVLTF
TRBV5-5	-	TRBJ2-3	-	CASSLAVAQSTDTQYF
TRBV11-3	few	TRBJ2-1	TRBD1	CASSASTGGSEQFF
TRBV4-2	-	TRBJ2-2	-	CASSQAGAGGELFF
TRBV28	-	TRBJ2-2	-	CASRLSIPGELFF
TRBV19	-	TRBJ1-1	-	CASSIGSTPAFF
TRBV5-1	-	TRBJ2-2	-	CASSPGLTAGELFF
TRBV5-8	-	TRBJ2-1	TRBD2	CASSMGLAGNNEQFF
TRBV6-5	-	TRBJ2-7	TRBD1	CASSYSDRGLDEQYF
TRBV28	-	TRBJ1-3	-	CASSSPPGFRGNTIYF
TRBV4-1	-	TRBJ2-6	-	CASSQGGLSTTTGANVLTF
TRBV6-1	many	TRBJ2-7	-	CASSEGHALYYEQYF
TRBV29-1	few	TRBJ2-1	-	CSVAPTSGEQFF
TRBV28	-	TRBJ1-4	-	CASSSTGTPNEKLFF
TRBV19	once	TRBJ2-4	-	CAASRGRLSKNIQYF
TRBV6-1	-	TRBJ2-2	-	CASSEAGVTPGELFF
TRBV27	once	TRBJ1-4	TRBD1	CASSYTGGGEKLFF